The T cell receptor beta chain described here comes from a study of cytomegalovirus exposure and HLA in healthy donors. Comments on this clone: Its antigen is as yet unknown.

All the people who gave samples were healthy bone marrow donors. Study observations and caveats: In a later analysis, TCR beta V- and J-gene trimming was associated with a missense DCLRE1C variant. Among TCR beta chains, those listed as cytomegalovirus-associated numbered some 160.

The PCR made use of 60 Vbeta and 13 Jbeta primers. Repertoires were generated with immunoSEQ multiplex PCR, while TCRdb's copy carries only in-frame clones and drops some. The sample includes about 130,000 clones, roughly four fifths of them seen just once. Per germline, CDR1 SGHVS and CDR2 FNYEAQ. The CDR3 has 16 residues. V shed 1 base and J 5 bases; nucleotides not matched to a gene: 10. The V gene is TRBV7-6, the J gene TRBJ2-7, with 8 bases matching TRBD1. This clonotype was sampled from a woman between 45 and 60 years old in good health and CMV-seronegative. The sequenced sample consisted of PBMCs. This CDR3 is CASSLDQGAGWDEQYF. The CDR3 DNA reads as TGTGCCAGCAGCTTAGACCAGGGGGCGGGCTGGGACGAGCAGTACTTC.